The next 21 T cell receptor beta chains were all read from a single sample in a study of beta chain features in type 1 diabetes. Of the isolated RNA, all was reverse transcribed, and so the sequenced material was expressed TCRB transcripts. The repertoire was sequenced with immunoSEQ multiplex PCR; TCRdb's copy has only in-frame clones and lacks some. The data contain more than 300,000 clones, approximately 12% of them seen just once; the ten biggest clones take up 0.017%. The sample taken for sequencing was naive CD4+ T cells from blood. These receptors all stem from a man aged 18 to 30 in good health.

Notes on this clone: The junction shows a germline mismatch at one end, possibly a read error. This chain connects TRBV30 to TRBJ1-4; no reliable D call. This CDR3 is built from 14 residues. CDR1 GTSNPN and CDR2 SVGIG come from the germline V gene (reference sequence). This chain's CDR3 is CAWNPGRTYEKLFF. The CDR3 region has the DNA TGTGCCTGGAATCCAGGTAGAACTTATGAAAAACTGTTTTTT.

This chain connects TRBV28 to TRBJ2-1; D remains ambiguous. Germline CDR1 reads MDHEN; CDR2 reads SYDVKM. This CDR3 has 11 amino acids. With 8 bases removed from V and 4 bases from J, the gap between germline ends came to 6 bases. CDR3 protein: CASASYNEQFF. CDR3 nucleotide sequence: TGTGCCAGCGCGAGTTACAATGAGCAGTTCTTC. The variable domain in full, completed from reference TRBV28 and TRBJ2-1, reads DVKVTQSSRYLVKRTGEKVFLECVQDMDHENMFWYRQDPGLGLRLIYFSYDVKMKEKGDIPEGYSVSREKKERFSLILESASTNQTSMYLCASASYNEQFFGPGTRLTVL.

This clone appeared a few times. This is likely a read error, given that the CDR3 carries no conserved phenylalanine or tryptophan at its end. The DNA is omitted, as the CDR3 cannot be located on it reliably, and the CDR3 follows TCRdb's listing. The gene calls are TRBV6-5 and TRBJ2-7; the table calls TRBD1, which could not be checked here. CDR1 and CDR2 from the germline V gene are MNHEY and SVGAGI. The CDR3 adds up to 13 amino acids, both ends counted. The CDR3 sequence: CASSPYPQIPSDL.

J is TRBJ2-3 and V is TRBV11-2, with a tentative D call TRBD2 (5 bases). CDR1 and CDR2 from the germline V gene are SGHAT and FQNNGV. Trimming cost V 4 bases and J 2 bases, with 19 bases left between them. CDR3 length: 17 residues. The CDR3 reads CASSSAWRSVNTDTQYF. The CDR3, as DNA: TGTGCCAGCAGCTCCGCATGGAGGTCGGTAAACACAGATACGCAGTATTTT.

This clone was seen a handful of times. The CDR3 loop is CASSEDRTYNEQFF. The CDR3 nucleotides are TGTGCCAGCAGTGAGGACAGGACGTACAATGAGCAGTTCTTC. The chain recombines TRBV6-4 with TRBJ2-1; 7 positions match TRBD1. The CDR3 has 14 residues. After removal of 3 bases from V and 4 bases from J, the junction contained 3 bases not matched to a gene. Looked up from germline, CDR1 is MRHNA and CDR2 is SNTAGT.

This clone was counted only a few times. CDR3 in DNA: TGTGCCAGCAGCTTGACAGGGGTACCATCCTACGAGCAGTACTTC. Amino acid sequence: CASSLTGVPSYEQYF. The rearrangement joins TRBV7-2 to TRBJ2-7, with 8 bases aligning to TRBD1. CDR1 and CDR2 (germline): SGHTA, FQGNSA. V lost 3 bases and J lost 1; bases outside the gene matches: 5. CDR3 length: 15 amino acids. Together with reference TRBV7-2 and TRBJ2-7, the CDR3 gives the full variable domain: GAGVSQSPSNKVTEKGKDVELRCDPISGHTALYWYRQSLGQGLEFLIYFQGNSAPDKSGLPSDRFSAERTGGSVSTLTIQRTQQEDSAVYLCASSLTGVPSYEQYFGPGTRLTVT.

This clone was detected a few times. The CDR3 here is CSVESRDRERNEQFF. In DNA, the CDR3 is TGCAGCGTGGAAAGCCGGGACAGGGAACGGAATGAGCAGTTCTTC. This sequence joins TRBV29-1 and TRBJ2-1, with 9 bases lining up with TRBD1. This CDR3 has 15 residues. Germline CDR1 and CDR2: SQVTM and ANQGSEA. J was trimmed by 7 bases and V by 6 bases; bases with no gene match: 13.

The rearrangement joins TRBV29-1 to TRBJ2-1; 7 bases agree with TRBD1. CDR3 size: 16 residues. Trimming removed 5 bases from V and 6 bases from J; junction bases left unmatched: 16. Germline assignment: CDR1 SQVTM and CDR2 ANQGSEA. CDR3 region: CSVKRGLFTQTNEQFF. CDR3 in DNA: TGCAGCGTTAAAAGGGGGCTTTTTACCCAAACCAATGAGCAGTTCTTC.

This clone was seen a handful of times. The chain employs TRBV6-1 and TRBJ2-2; maybe TRBD2 (5 bases). The germline gives CDR1 MNHNS, CDR2 SASEGT. Trimming shortened V by 2 bases and J by 7 bases, and 11 bases separated the two germline ends. This CDR3 contains 14 residues. The CDR3 reads CASSERASNGELFF. The CDR3 region has the DNA TGTGCCAGCAGTGAAAGGGCTAGCAACGGGGAGCTGTTTTTT.

This rearrangement joins TRBV6-1 to TRBJ1-6; D remains ambiguous. V lost 8 bases to trimming and J lost 10 bases, with 12 bases between them. This CDR3 has 12 amino acids. CDR1 is MNHNS and CDR2 is SASEGT in the germline V gene. Here the CDR3 reads CASRMLESPLHF. CDR3 coding DNA: TGTGCCAGCCGCATGTTAGAATCACCCCTCCACTTT.

The table lists this clone with a few counts. The chain recombines TRBV30 with TRBJ1-2; TRBD1 is a possible D gene (6 bases). The CDR3 has 13 amino acids. Per the germline V gene, CDR1 is GTSNPN and CDR2 is SVGIG (reference sequence). V lost 3 bases and J lost 5, with 13 bases in between. DNA of the CDR3: TGTGCCTGGAGCTTGACAGGCAGATATGGCTACACCTTC. It is translated as CAWSLTGRYGYTF.

The chain joins TRBV30 to TRBJ1-2; D unresolved. CDR1 and CDR2 from the germline V gene are GTSNPN and SVGIG (reference sequence). The CDR3 has 12 amino acids. V gave up 8 bases and J gave up 7 bases, with 17 bases separating them. The DNA for the CDR3 is TGTGCCCATCGGGAGTCGCTCGTTGGCTACACCTTC. Its translation: CAHRESLVGYTF.

The chain links TRBV5-6 to TRBJ2-7; 7 nucleotides match TRBD2. From germline, CDR1 is SGHDT and CDR2 YYEEEE. The CDR3 contains 14 residues. V lost 4 bases to trimming and J lost 2 bases; unmatched junction nucleotides: 6. As DNA, the CDR3 is TGTGCCAGCAGCCAGCGGGACGGGGCCTACGAGCAGTACTTC. This translates into CASSQRDGAYEQYF.

CDR3 region: CASSPPGLAGTDTQYF. The CDR3 nucleotides are TGTGCCAGCAGCCCCCCGGGACTAGCGGGTACAGATACGCAGTATTTT. The chain carries TRBV9 and TRBJ2-3, with 12 bases aligning to TRBD2. The CDR3 is made up of 16 amino acids. Trimming took 4 bases from V and 3 from J; bases not matched to a gene: 6. Germline CDR1 reads SGDLS; CDR2 reads YYNGEE. The whole variable domain, filled in from reference TRBV9 and TRBJ2-3, reads DSGVTQTPKHLITATGQRVTLRCSPRSGDLSVYWYQQSLDQGLQFLIQYYNGEERAKGNILERFSAQQFPDLHSELNLSSLELGDSALYFCASSPPGLAGTDTQYFGPGTRLTVL.

This clone was seen only a few times. The genes are TRBV29-1 and TRBJ2-3, with 9 nucleotides matching TRBD2. The CDR3 runs to 16 residues. Germline lookup yields CDR1 SQVTM and CDR2 ANQGSEA. V lost 8 bases and J lost 3; bases outside the gene matches: 15. CDR3 nucleotides: TGCAGCACCACCCCGGTCGCGGGAGGGCGAACAGATACGCAGTATTTT. Protein: CSTTPVAGGRTDTQYF.

This clone was picked up a small number of times. This chain connects TRBV6-5 to TRBJ2-7; no firm D call. Deletions cut 6 bases from V and 0 bases from J, with 12 bases between. Germline CDR1 and CDR2: MNHEY and SVGAGI. CDR3 length: 14 amino acids. CDR3 in amino acids: CASRKWPNSYEQYF. The CDR3 DNA reads as TGTGCCAGCAGAAAATGGCCGAACTCCTACGAGCAGTACTTC.

This clone occurred a few times. This chain joins TRBV29-1 and TRBJ2-7; D ambiguous. The V and J ends lost 4 bases and 0 bases respectively, with 13 bases between them. CDR1 is SQVTM, CDR2 ANQGSEA, per germline. The CDR3 totals 14 residues. CDR3 DNA sequence: TGCAGCGTTGTTTCTCTTTATCCCTCCTACGAGCAGTACTTC. Its translation is CSVVSLYPSYEQYF.

The genes are TRBV28 and TRBJ2-5; no clear D gene. The CDR3 loop spans 12 amino acids. Germline V lookup: CDR1 MDHEN, CDR2 SYDVKM. The V end lost 1 base, the J end lost 5 bases, and 5 bases lay between the germline ends. The DNA of the CDR3 is TGTGCCAGCAGTTTATCCGGGGAGACCCAGTACTTC. Protein sequence: CASSLSGETQYF.

V gene TRBV28 combines with J gene TRBJ2-3, with 10 bases lining up with TRBD1. There are 15 residues in the CDR3. Per the germline V gene, CDR1 is MDHEN and CDR2 is SYDVKM. V gave up 3 bases and J gave up 4 bases; unmatched junction bases: 4. The CDR3 nucleotides read TGTGCCAGCAGTTTCGGGGACAGGGGCCCAGATACGCAGTATTTT. Translation: CASSFGDRGPDTQYF.

The sample holds a few counts of this clone. The chain carries TRBV9 and TRBJ1-4, with 7 bases that match TRBD1. CDR3 length: 16 residues. Per the germline V gene, CDR1 is SGDLS and CDR2 is YYNGEE. The trim removed 2 bases at V and 5 bases at J, leaving 9 bases unmatched. The CDR3 nucleotides are TGTGCCAGCAGCGTCACTGGGACAGCGAAGAATGAAAAACTGTTTTTT. Its translation is CASSVTGTAKNEKLFF.

There are a few counts of this clone. This chain joins TRBV5-4 and TRBJ2-3; tentative D call: TRBD2 (5 bases). V lost 5 bases and J lost 5, with 21 bases in between. The germline V gene has CDR1 SGHNT and CDR2 YYREEE (reference sequence). CDR3 length: 16 amino acids. This CDR3 reads CASRRVWTGGGDTQYF. The CDR3 DNA is TGTGCCAGCAGGAGGGTTTGGACCGGTGGTGGAGATACGCAGTATTTT.